This T cell receptor (beta chain) is drawn from a study of blood T cell repertoires in COVID-19 (TCRdb year 2020). With respect to the entire study: Collaborator samples came from the United States, Italy and Spain and covered acute and convalescent phases of COVID-19. The material from the prospective study consisted of cDNA or gDNA derived from T cells, B-cell-depleted T cells, or PBMCs. Deeply sampled blood TCRbeta repertoires from subjects exposed to, actively infected with, or recovered from COVID-19 were included in the dataset. The repertoires were released in a freely available public database meant as a resource for research on the immune response to SARS-CoV-2. Samples came from the ongoing ImmuneRACE study (first 160 participants) plus 1,254 subjects from 6 global collaborators. Sample metadata almost always included a de-identified subject ID, COVID-19 status, age in years and sex. Where available, HLA class I and class II types were taken from metadata supplied by the sample provider and were not determined by assay-based typing.

Relative to germline, V is 3 bases shorter and J is 7 bases shorter, with 10 bases between their ends. CDR1 and CDR2 (SNHLY, FYNNEI) derive from the germline V gene. Inclusive of the bounding cysteine and phenylalanine, the CDR3 is 14 residues long. Only CDR3 DNA is held: 42 bases, read in frame from base 1. The immunoSEQ Assay, a bias-controlled multiplex PCR, was used to amplify TCRbeta CDR3 regions from genomic DNA. Regarding the original processing steps: Nucleated cell counts per sample were estimated from amplification of reference gene primers within the assay. To quantify the absolute abundance of each unique TCRbeta CDR3 rearrangement, sequence reads were collapsed and filtered. Productive Simpson clonality was computed per sample as the square root of Simpson's diversity index over productive rearrangements. The clones in this table, taken by TCRdb from immuneACCESS, are in-frame only. Not every clone is retained; where verified, under half of the shortfall comes from an unresolved V gene, and the cause of the rest is unknown. D and trimming come from the DNA, and the V and J calls and clone size come from that table. The sample table shows 50,000 to 65,000 clones, and about four fifths are seen once. The top ten clones comprise 16% of the sample.

General conclusions and limits of the study: How much clinical and demographic metadata was included differed by source and by participant, and the metadata was provided uncurated.

For this clone: Its antigen is unknown. Per-nucleotide qualities are absent, and no much larger clonotype sits a single base away.

In Seattle, one collaborating source enrolled patients while the infection was active and tracked those patients longitudinally over the course of disease. Collaborating institutions collected whole blood in K2EDTA tubes following their own protocols. Collaborator samples were shipped for TCRbeta analysis as frozen whole blood, isolated PBMCs, or DNA extracted from either sample type. Sequencing input: peripheral blood. This receptor was obtained from a man between 60 and 75 years old with COVID-19, enrolled during active disease. The chain couples TRBV2 to TRBJ1-6; there is no confident call for the D gene. The sequenced DNA: TGTGCCAGCAGTGATAGACGGGGAAATTCACCCCTCCACTTT. Its translation reads: CASSDRRGNSPLHF.